These 21 T cell receptor beta chains originate from one sample sequenced in a study of T-cell memory formation after mild COVID-19. TCRdb passed the 5' RACE reads through MiXCR, listing each CDR3 protein once. The data contain 150,000 to 200,000 distinct CDR3 sequences, around 15% of them singletons. Sequences were obtained from PBMCs or a T cell subset sorted from them (not recorded which). The receptors come from an adult woman who had mild COVID-19 (a few samples of this study predate the infection). Cell type and time point are not known.

The chain has TRBV7-2 and TRBJ2-7; TRBD1 or TRBD2 may be the D gene (5 bases each). V dropped 4 bases and J dropped 3 bases, with 13 bases sitting between them. Germline CDR1 SGHTA, CDR2 FQGNSA. CDR3 length equals 14 residues. The CDR3 is CASSSQVGGYEQYF. The CDR3 DNA reads TGTGCCAGCAGCTCCCAGGTTGGGGGCTACGAGCAGTACTTC.

This clonotype was recorded a few times. This sequence joins TRBV7-8 and TRBJ2-1; D uncertain. Trimming stripped 5 bases from V and 6 bases from J, with 8 bases between. Germline-derived CDR1 and CDR2 are SGHVS and FQNEAQ. CDR3 size: 12 residues. In nucleotides, the CDR3 is TGTGCCAGCAGCCCACCTCCCAATGAGCAGTTCTTC. It encodes CASSPPPNEQFF. The whole variable domain, remainder taken from reference TRBV7-8 and TRBJ2-1, is GAGVSQSPRYKVAKRGQDVALRCDPISGHVSLFWYQQALGQGPEFLTYFQNEAQLDKSGLPSDRFFAERPEGSVSTLKIQRTQQEDSAVYLCASSPPPNEQFFGPGTRLTVL.

The rearrangement uses TRBV29-1 and TRBJ2-7; TRBD2 agrees at 8 bases. The trim removed 1 base at V and 2 bases at J, leaving 7 bases unmatched. Germline V lookup: CDR1 SQVTM, CDR2 ANQGSEA. This CDR3 has 15 amino acids. This CDR3 reads CSVEASSGGPYEQYF. In DNA form, the CDR3 reads TGCAGCGTTGAAGCTTCGTCGGGGGGGCCCTACGAGCAGTACTTC.

This clonotype was detected many times. J is TRBJ2-2 and V is TRBV5-1; no clear D. Germline V gene lookup returns CDR1 SGHRS and CDR2 YFSETQ. This CDR3 is 16 amino acids long. V gave up 0 bases and J gave up 2 bases, with 11 bases separating them. CDR3 bases: TGCGCCAGCAGCTTGGTGATGTCCGGCAACACCGGGGAGCTGTTTTTT. Its translation: CASSLVMSGNTGELFF.

There are a few counts of this clonotype. The rearrangement links TRBV27 to TRBJ2-2; no clear D gene. V shed 6 bases and J shed 0 bases, with 8 bases lying between them. Germline CDR1 is MNHEY and CDR2 is SMNVEV (reference sequence). There are 14 residues in the CDR3. CDR3 in DNA: TGTGCCAGCAGCTCTTCAGCGAACACCGGGGAGCTGTTTTTT. Protein: CASSSSANTGELFF.

This clonotype occurred a few times. The rearrangement uses TRBV27 and TRBJ2-1; 13 positions agree with TRBD2. Germline V gene data show CDR1 as MNHEY and CDR2 as SMNVEV (reference sequence). This CDR3 spans 18 amino acids. Trimming took 5 bases from V and 9 from J; bases not matched to a gene: 16. In nucleotides, the CDR3 is TGTGCCAGCAGTCCCTCATTCGGACTAGCGGGGGCCGAGGGTGAGCAGTTCTTC. Protein sequence: CASSPSFGLAGAEGEQFF.

There are a few counts of this clonotype. This rearrangement joins TRBV5-5 to TRBJ2-1, with D perhaps matching TRBD1 or TRBD2 (5 bases each). V gave up 4 bases and J gave up 10 bases, with 18 bases separating them. The CDR3 spans 14 residues. Germline CDR1 is SGHKS and CDR2 is YYEKEE (reference sequence). The CDR3 spells CASSGRGPPHEQFF. As DNA, the CDR3 is TGTGCCAGCAGCGGAAGGGGACCCCCTCACGAGCAGTTCTTC.

The chain has TRBV18 and TRBJ1-3, with 11 bases matching TRBD1. V was pared by 4 bases and J by 1 base, with 3 bases of the junction left unmatched. The CDR3 contains 16 residues. Germline V CDR1 and CDR2: KGHSH, LQKENI. CDR3 region: CASSQDRGLSGNTIYF. Written as DNA, the CDR3 is TGTGCCAGCTCACAGGACAGGGGGCTTTCTGGAAACACCATATATTTT. The full variable domain, with the rest looked up from reference TRBV18 and TRBJ1-3, is NAGVMQNPRHLVRRRGQEARLRCSPMKGHSHVYWYRQLPEEGLKFMVYLQKENIIDESGMPKERFSAEFPKEGPSILRIQQVVRGDSAAYFCASSQDRGLSGNTIYFGEGSWLTVV.

Only a few counts were recorded for this clonotype. V usage is TRBV5-1 and J usage is TRBJ2-7; the D gene is possibly TRBD2 (5 bases). Germline lookup yields CDR1 SGHRS and CDR2 YFSETQ. The CDR3 sequence is 13 residues long. Trimming stripped 4 bases from V and 0 bases from J, with 8 bases between. This chain's CDR3 is CASSVTSSYEQYF. The CDR3 nucleotides read TGCGCCAGCAGCGTAACTAGCTCCTACGAGCAGTACTTC.

The chain links TRBV9 to TRBJ2-1; D ambiguous. Trimming cost V 0 bases and J 6 bases, with 10 bases left between them. Germline lookup yields CDR1 SGDLS and CDR2 YYNGEE. CDR3 length: 14 residues. The CDR3 coding sequence is TGTGCCAGCAGCGTAGAACGACATCCCAATGAGCAGTTCTTC. This gives the protein CASSVERHPNEQFF.

This clonotype was seen only a few times. V gene TRBV24-1 combines with J gene TRBJ2-3; D unresolved. The germline V gene encodes CDR1 KGHDR and CDR2 SFDVKD. The CDR3 loop spans 16 amino acids. The ends were cut back, 0 bases at V and 1 base at J, with 10 bases in the middle. The CDR3 sequence: CATSDLRAGGTDTQYF. For the CDR3, the DNA is TGTGCCACCAGTGATTTGCGGGCCGGAGGCACAGATACGCAGTATTTT.

CDR3 coding DNA: TGCGCCAGCAGCTTGTTCGGGGGACTAGCGGGAGCTCCCTCCTACAATGAGCAGTTCTTC. Its translation is CASSLFGGLAGAPSYNEQFF. V is TRBV5-1 and J is TRBJ2-1; 14 bases match TRBD2. The ends lost 1 base at V and 0 bases at J; junction bases unmatched: 9. Germline CDR1 reads SGHRS; CDR2 reads YFSETQ. The length of the CDR3 is 20 residues.

This clonotype was seen a handful of times. The V call is TRBV4-1, the J call TRBJ1-1, with 7 bases that match TRBD1. In germline, CDR1 is MGHRA, CDR2 YSYEKL. This CDR3 has 16 amino acids. The V gene end was trimmed by 1 base and the J gene end by 5 bases; junction bases not matched to a gene: 10. DNA for the CDR3: TGCGCCAGCAGCCAAGGACCGGGACAGTCAAAGACTGAAGCTTTCTTT. It encodes CASSQGPGQSKTEAFF.

V is TRBV14 and J is TRBJ1-1; no firm D call. CDR3 length: 12 amino acids. V shed 3 bases and J shed 10 bases, with 12 bases lying between them. Germline CDR1 SGHDN, CDR2 FVKESK. This CDR3 reads CASSHYQNRAFF. The DNA for the CDR3 is TGTGCCAGCAGCCACTATCAGAATCGAGCTTTCTTT.

This clonotype has just a few counts. This chain uses TRBV9 with TRBJ2-7; 14 bases are shared with TRBD2. CDR3 length: 16 amino acids. Per the germline V gene, CDR1 is SGDLS and CDR2 is YYNGEE. Losses at the gene ends were 4 bases for V and 1 base for J; bases not matched to a gene: 4. This CDR3 is CASSPGLAGASYEQYF. CDR3 in DNA: TGTGCCAGCAGCCCGGGACTAGCGGGAGCTTCCTACGAGCAGTACTTC.

This clonotype was seen only once. The rearrangement links TRBV12-3 or TRBV12-4 to TRBJ2-5, with TRBD1 identical over 10 bases. The length of the CDR3 is 15 residues. The V and J ends lost 8 bases and 7 bases, in that order; junction bases with no gene match: 13. As DNA, the CDR3 is TGTGCCAGCGAATTACGGACAGGGGGTATCGGGACCCAGTACTTC. Translation gives CASELRTGGIGTQYF.

The chain links TRBV30 to TRBJ1-2; TRBD1 agrees at 7 bases. Germline CDR1 GTSNPN, CDR2 SVGIG (reference sequence). There are 12 residues in the CDR3. Trimming removed 4 bases from V and 5 bases from J; junction bases left unmatched: 4. CDR3 region: CAWNPGGYGYTF. As DNA, the CDR3 is TGTGCCTGGAACCCAGGGGGTTATGGCTACACCTTC.

This clonotype was seen more than once but under ten times. The chain is built from TRBV7-9 and TRBJ2-2; TRBD2 matches 8 bases. V lost 1 base to trimming and J lost 1 base; unmatched junction nucleotides: 5. CDR3 length equals 17 residues. The germline gives CDR1 SEHNR, CDR2 FQNEAQ (reference sequence). The chain's CDR3 is CASSLGLLAGNTGELFF. CDR3 DNA: TGTGCCAGCAGCTTAGGACTGCTAGCGGGGAACACCGGGGAGCTGTTTTTT.

This clonotype occurred a few times. The CDR3 here is CASSYGTGNYGYTF. CDR3 DNA: TGTGCCAGCAGTTACGGGACAGGGAACTATGGCTACACCTTC. The V call is TRBV6-5, the J call TRBJ1-2; TRBD1 agrees at 9 bases. The CDR3 is made up of 14 amino acids. The germline CDR1 and CDR2 sequences are MNHEY and SVGAGI. V dropped 2 bases and J dropped 2; count of bases not matched to a gene: 0.

This clonotype was found a few times. This rearrangement joins TRBV7-9 to TRBJ2-5; 9 bases map to TRBD2. Trimming removed 3 bases from V and 2 bases from J; junction bases left unmatched: 4. Germline values: CDR1 SEHNR, CDR2 FQNEAQ (reference sequence). The CDR3 length is 15 residues. For the CDR3, the DNA is TGTGCCAGCAGCTTTCTAGCGGGACGGCAAGAGACCCAGTACTTC. Protein: CASSFLAGRQETQYF.

This clonotype was picked up many times. The chain recombines TRBV20-1 with TRBJ2-3; 11 bases fit TRBD2. V lost 0 bases, J lost 2 bases, and 10 bases stayed unmatched. CDR3 length: 18 residues. Germline assignment: CDR1 DFQATT and CDR2 SNEGSKA (reference sequence). DNA of the CDR3: TGCAGTGCTAGAGATCTGGCTAGCGGGGGGCTTTCCACAGATACGCAGTATTTT. This encodes CSARDLASGGLSTDTQYF.